This T cell receptor (beta chain) comes out of a study of regulatory T cells in long-lasting Graves disease. Notes on the study in general: Graves' patients with persistent disease showed TCR diversity lower than patients newly diagnosed. With persistent disease, TRBV28, TRBJ1-2 and TRBJ2-5 were the favored segments.

Construction of TCR beta libraries relied on iRepertoire HTBI primers and on Arm-PCR targeting CDR3 regions. TCRdb passed the multiplex PCR reads through MiXCR, listing each CDR3 protein once. The sample carries roughly 410,000 distinct CDR3 sequences, around 16% recorded once. The sample holds many counts of this clonotype. Its antigen remains unidentified. At one of its ends the junction is not consistent with the germline gene, which may arise from a read error. The CDR3 consists of 14 residues. Time point indicated: newly diagnosed GD, antithyroid drugs for less than 3 months. PBMC RNA served as the TCR library source. Doctors identified Graves' disease using the American Thyroid Association guidelines. A further study also used this sample, focusing on T cells in Graves' hyperthyroidism and ophthalmopathy.

The receptor comes from a woman aged 35 to 49 with Graves disease. Sequenced here: peripheral blood mononuclear cells (PBMCs), sampled at new diagnosis, from a patient treated with antithyroid drugs. This rearrangement joins TRBV12-3 or TRBV12-4 to TRBJ2-1; 7 bases fit TRBD1. The CDR3 bases are TGTGCCAGCAGTCGGGACAGTGGGTACAGTGAGCAGTTCTTC. Translating it yields CASSRDSGYSEQFF.